Listed below are T cell receptor beta chains from one sample, sequenced in a study of regulatory dendritic cells for organ transplantation. Assay used: immunoSEQ multiplex PCR; TCRdb lists only in-frame clones, some missing. The sample gives approximately 35,000 clones, roughly nine tenths of which show up once; over 0.06% is in the top ten. Sequences were obtained from naive CD4+ T cells from blood. These receptors all come from a human donor in good health. Both conserved end residues are part of each CDR3. The order of the fields is V gene, clone size, J gene, D gene, CDR3 DNA, CDR3 protein. A D gene is named only where the DNA matches it firmly. Where a row states a size, it is once, few, many or the class of an expanded clone; other rows omit it.

V: TRBV6-6
size: -
J: TRBJ2-7
D: -
DNA: TGTGCCAGCAGTTACCGAGAATCAACCTACGAGCAGTACTTC
CDR3: CASSYRESTYEQYF

V: TRBV7-6
size: -
J: TRBJ2-7
D: -
DNA: TGTGCCAGCAGCTTAGTACGGGACGAGCAGTACTTC
CDR3: CASSLVRDEQYF

V: TRBV7-2
size: once
J: TRBJ2-6
D: -
DNA: TGTGCCAGCAGCCAGCCGCCCCGACCCTCTGGGGCCAACGTCCTGACTTTC
CDR3: CASSQPPRPSGANVLTF

V: TRBV18
size: -
J: TRBJ2-3
D: -
DNA: TGTGCCAGCTCACCGAGAATGATAGGACTTGCAGATACGCAGTATTTT
CDR3: CASSPRMIGLADTQYF

V: TRBV7-2
size: -
J: TRBJ2-7
D: -
DNA: TGTGCCAGCAGCTCCGGTTTGGGGGGCCTAACCTACGAGCAGTACTTC
CDR3: CASSSGLGGLTYEQYF

V: TRBV13
size: -
J: TRBJ2-7
D: -
DNA: TGTGCCAGCAGCGCGAACCGGGGATACGAGCAGTACTTC
CDR3: CASSANRGYEQYF

V: TRBV6-1
size: -
J: TRBJ2-7
D: -
DNA: TGTGCCAGCGGGGAAGGTGGGGGTTACTACGAGCAGTACTTC
CDR3: CASGEGGGYYEQYF

V: TRBV14
size: -
J: TRBJ1-6
D: -
DNA: TGTGCCAGCGGTCAGACGTCACCCCTCCACTTT
CDR3: CASGQTSPLHF

V: TRBV5-1
size: -
J: TRBJ2-6
D: -
DNA: TGCGCCAGCAGCTTGGTAGCGTTTGGGGCCAACGTCCTGACTTTC
CDR3: CASSLVAFGANVLTF

V: TRBV7-9
size: -
J: TRBJ2-7
D: -
DNA: TGTGCCAGCAGCTTGGCCGGGTTCTACGAGCAGTACTTC
CDR3: CASSLAGFYEQYF

V: TRBV9
size: -
J: TRBJ2-1
D: -
DNA: TGTGCCAGCAGCGTAGTCGCAGGCTCCTACAATGAGCAGTTCTTC
CDR3: CASSVVAGSYNEQFF

V: TRBV6-6
size: -
J: TRBJ1-2
D: TRBD1
DNA: TGTGCCAGCAGGACAGGGGGCTATGGCTACACCTTC
CDR3: CASRTGGYGYTF

V: TRBV6-5
size: -
J: TRBJ2-7
D: -
DNA: TGTGCCAGCAGATACTCCTCCGGCGTCGACGAGCAGTACTTC
CDR3: CASRYSSGVDEQYF

V: TRBV5-1
size: -
J: TRBJ2-7
D: TRBD2
DNA: TGCGCCAGCAGCTTTACTAGCGGGGGAGCCTACGAGCAGTACTTC
CDR3: CASSFTSGGAYEQYF

V: TRBV4-3
size: -
J: TRBJ1-4
D: -
DNA: TGCGCCAGCAGCCAAGTTAATGAAAAACTGTTTTTT
CDR3: CASSQVNEKLFF

V: TRBV10-3
size: -
J: TRBJ2-5
D: TRBD2
DNA: TGTGCCATTGGGACTAGCGGGAGCCAAGAGACCCAGTACTTC
CDR3: CAIGTSGSQETQYF

V: TRBV2
size: -
J: TRBJ2-3
D: -
DNA: TGTGCCAGCAGTGGTCGGAGAAGCACAGATACGCAGTATTTT
CDR3: CASSGRRSTDTQYF

V: TRBV6-1
size: -
J: TRBJ2-2
D: TRBD1
DNA: TGTGCCAGCAGCGCGGGACAGGGGTACGGGGAGCTGTTTTTT
CDR3: CASSAGQGYGELFF

V: TRBV5-5
size: -
J: TRBJ2-6
D: TRBD1
DNA: TGTGCCAGCAGTCCGGCAGGGGGCTCTGGGGCCAACGTCCTGACTTTC
CDR3: CASSPAGGSGANVLTF

V: TRBV4-2
size: once
J: TRBJ1-1
D: -
DNA: TGTGCCAGCAGCCAAGATCAGACAGAGAGAACTGAAGCTTTCTTT
CDR3: CASSQDQTERTEAFF

V: TRBV6-5
size: few
J: TRBJ1-6
D: -
DNA: TGTGCCAGCAGTTCTTATAGTAATTCACCCCTCCACTTT
CDR3: CASSSYSNSPLHF

V: TRBV7-8
size: -
J: TRBJ1-2
D: TRBD1
DNA: TGTGCCAGCAGCTTAGGGGGGACAGGGCCCAGCCTGGGTTCTGGCTACACCTTC
CDR3: CASSLGGTGPSLGSGYTF

V: TRBV19
size: -
J: TRBJ1-1
D: -
DNA: TGTGCCAGTGATCCTCGGGCTGGGACTGAAGCTTTCTTT
CDR3: CASDPRAGTEAFF

V: TRBV19
size: -
J: TRBJ2-7
D: -
DNA: TGTGCCAGTAGTATAGATCTTGGGACTCCCTACGAGCAGTACTTC
CDR3: CASSIDLGTPYEQYF

V: TRBV6-5
size: -
J: TRBJ2-1
D: -
DNA: TGTGCCAGCAGAGCCGACAGAACCTACAATGAGCAGTTCTTC
CDR3: CASRADRTYNEQFF

V: TRBV11-2
size: -
J: TRBJ2-5
D: -
DNA: TGTGCCAGCAGCTTAGGGGTTACGGAGACCCAGTACTTC
CDR3: CASSLGVTETQYF

V: TRBV27
size: -
J: TRBJ2-7
D: -
DNA: TGTGCCAGCAGTTCCCTGTTAGTGGGCCGTGCCTACGAGCAGTACTTC
CDR3: CASSSLLVGRAYEQYF

V: TRBV5-1
size: -
J: TRBJ2-3
D: -
DNA: TGCGCCAGCGGGTCCGGGACTAGCACAGATACGCAGTATTTT
CDR3: CASGSGTSTDTQYF

V: TRBV12-5
size: -
J: TRBJ2-1
D: -
DNA: TGTGCTAGTGGTTTATTCCGGGGTCCCCTCAATGAGCAGTTCTTC
CDR3: CASGLFRGPLNEQFF

V: TRBV19
size: -
J: TRBJ2-7
D: TRBD1
DNA: TGTGCCAGTAGTACTCGACAGGGCGTCTACGAGCAGTACTTC
CDR3: CASSTRQGVYEQYF

V: TRBV6-1
size: once
J: TRBJ1-5
D: TRBD1
DNA: TGTGCCAGTCGACCTCAGGGGGGACTCAATCAGCCCCAGCATTTT
CDR3: CASRPQGGLNQPQHF

V: TRBV6-5
size: -
J: TRBJ1-1
D: TRBD1
DNA: TGTGCCAGCACGGGACAGGGGACGAACACTGAAGCTTTCTTT
CDR3: CASTGQGTNTEAFF

V: TRBV18
size: -
J: TRBJ1-4
D: TRBD1
DNA: TGTGCCGCCCTCCATTTGGGACAGAGTAGGAAAACTAATGAAAAACTGTTTTTT
CDR3: CAALHLGQSRKTNEKLFF

V: TRBV9
size: -
J: TRBJ2-3
D: -
DNA: TGTGCCAGCAGCGTAACCACTCACACAGATACGCAGTATTTT
CDR3: CASSVTTHTDTQYF

V: TRBV7-2
size: -
J: TRBJ2-7
D: -
DNA: TGTGCCAGCAGCTTAGGCCGCTCCTACGAGCAGTACTTC
CDR3: CASSLGRSYEQYF

V: TRBV6-5
size: -
J: TRBJ2-7
D: -
DNA: TGTGCCAGCAGTTACTATTCTTCAGGGACCTACGAGCAGTACTTC
CDR3: CASSYYSSGTYEQYF

V: TRBV7-8
size: -
J: TRBJ1-4
D: TRBD1
DNA: TGTGCCAGCAACAACAGGGGACTAAATGAAAAACTGTTTTTT
CDR3: CASNNRGLNEKLFF

V: TRBV7-2
size: -
J: TRBJ1-2
D: -
DNA: TGTGCCAGCAGCTTAGGAGGGATCTATGGCTACACCTTC
CDR3: CASSLGGIYGYTF

V: TRBV9
size: -
J: TRBJ1-2
D: TRBD1
DNA: TGTGCCAGCAGCCCAGGGGGCGTCGCAGGCGGCTACACCTTC
CDR3: CASSPGGVAGGYTF

V: TRBV10-2
size: -
J: TRBJ2-1
D: TRBD2
DNA: TGCGCCAGCAGTGGTATAGCGGGGGTCCTCTACAATGAGCAGTTCTTC
CDR3: CASSGIAGVLYNEQFF

V: TRBV5-1
size: -
J: TRBJ2-1
D: TRBD2
DNA: TGCGCCAGCAGCCGACTAGCGGGAGGGCCCAATGAGCAGTTCTTC
CDR3: CASSRLAGGPNEQFF

V: TRBV15
size: -
J: TRBJ2-3
D: TRBD2
DNA: TGTGCCACCAGCAGAGAGCTTCACGGACTAGCGGGAATCTACGATACGCAGTATTTT
CDR3: CATSRELHGLAGIYDTQYF

V: TRBV7-2
size: -
J: TRBJ1-2
D: -
DNA: TGTGCCAGCAGCCCACGGGTGTGGGACTATGGCTACACCTTC
CDR3: CASSPRVWDYGYTF

V: TRBV7-2
size: -
J: TRBJ2-1
D: -
DNA: TGTGCCAGCAGCCCTCGGGGAGCCAGCAACGATGAGCAGTTCTTC
CDR3: CASSPRGASNDEQFF

V: TRBV6-1
size: -
J: TRBJ1-1
D: -
DNA: TGTGCCAGCACTATTTACGTGAACACTGAAGCTTTCTTT
CDR3: CASTIYVNTEAFF

V: TRBV5-4
size: -
J: TRBJ2-7
D: TRBD2
DNA: TGTGCCAGCAGCTACGAGACTAGCAGATCCTACGAGCAGTACTTC
CDR3: CASSYETSRSYEQYF